A single T cell receptor beta chain is shown here with its context. This sample is part of a study of T cells in Graves' hyperthyroidism and ophthalmopathy. It was RNA transcripts that yielded the amplified TCR beta CDR3 regions. HTBI primers were employed in a first-round RT-PCR of the TCR CDR3. Via MiXCR, TCRdb re-called the multiplex PCR reads, giving one row per CDR3 protein. The sample has hundreds of thousands of distinct CDR3 sequences, roughly a fifth seen once. V gave up 0 bases and J gave up 4 bases, with 15 bases separating them. Germline V lookup: CDR1 MNHNS, CDR2 SASEGT. CDR3 length: 16 amino acids. PBMCs were sourced from over 8.5 ml fresh peripheral blood.

Sequencing was carried out using blood. This sequence was found in a middle-aged man with Graves' ophthalmopathy. The rearrangement links TRBV6-1 to TRBJ2-5; D remains ambiguous. Here the CDR3 reads CASSEARYPLGETQYF. The CDR3 coding sequence is TGTGCCAGCAGTGAAGCGAGGTACCCCCTAGGAGAGACCCAGTACTTC.